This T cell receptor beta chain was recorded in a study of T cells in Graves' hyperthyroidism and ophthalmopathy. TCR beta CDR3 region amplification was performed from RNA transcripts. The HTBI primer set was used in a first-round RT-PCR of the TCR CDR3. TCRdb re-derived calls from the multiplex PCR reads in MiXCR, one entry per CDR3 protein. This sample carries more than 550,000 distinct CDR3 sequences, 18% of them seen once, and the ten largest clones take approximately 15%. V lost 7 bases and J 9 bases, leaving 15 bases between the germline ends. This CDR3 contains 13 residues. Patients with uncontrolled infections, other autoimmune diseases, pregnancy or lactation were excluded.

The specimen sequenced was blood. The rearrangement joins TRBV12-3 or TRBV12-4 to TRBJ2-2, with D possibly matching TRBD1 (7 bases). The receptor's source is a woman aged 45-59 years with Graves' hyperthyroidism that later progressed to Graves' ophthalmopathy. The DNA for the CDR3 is TGTGCCAGCAACCGAGCAGGGGGGCGGGAGCTGTTTTTT. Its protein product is CASNRAGGRELFF.